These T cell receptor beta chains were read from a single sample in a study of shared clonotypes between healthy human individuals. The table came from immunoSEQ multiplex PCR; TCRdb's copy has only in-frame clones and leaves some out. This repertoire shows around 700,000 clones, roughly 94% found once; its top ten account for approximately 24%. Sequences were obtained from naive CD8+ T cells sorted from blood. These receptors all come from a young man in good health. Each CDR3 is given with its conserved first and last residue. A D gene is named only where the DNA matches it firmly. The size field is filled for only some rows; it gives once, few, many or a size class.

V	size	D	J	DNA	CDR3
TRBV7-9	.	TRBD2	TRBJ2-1	TGTGCCAGCAGCTACCCGACGCAGACTAGCATCACCTTTCGGAATGAGCAGTTCTTC	CASSYPTQTSITFRNEQFF
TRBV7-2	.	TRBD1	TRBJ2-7	TGTGCCAGCAGCGCCGATCCCGGGACAGGTTATTACCACGAGCAGTACTTC	CASSADPGTGYYHEQYF
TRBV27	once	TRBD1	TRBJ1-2	TGTGCCAGCAGGAGAAACGTCCAGGGGGCTTTAAACTATGGCTACACCTTC	CASRRNVQGALNYGYTF
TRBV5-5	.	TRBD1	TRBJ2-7	TGTGCCAGCAGCTTAGGACAGGGGGCGCGTGAGCAGTACTTC	CASSLGQGAREQYF
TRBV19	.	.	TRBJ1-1	TGTGCCAGTAATTTACAGGGTAACACTGAAGCTTTCTTT	CASNLQGNTEAFF
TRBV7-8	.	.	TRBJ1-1	TGTGCCAGCAGCAAAAACAAGGCCCGGGGCACTGAAGCTTTCTTT	CASSKNKARGTEAFF
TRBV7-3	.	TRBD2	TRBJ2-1	TGTGCCAGCAGCTTAACCGGGACTAGCGGGAATAAGCAGTTCTTC	CASSLTGTSGNKQFF
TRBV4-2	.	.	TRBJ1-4	TGTGCCAGCAGGCCCCTAGGGGAGTCTAATGAAAAACTGTTTTTT	CASRPLGESNEKLFF
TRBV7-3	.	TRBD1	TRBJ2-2	TGTGCCAGCAGGACAGGGGGCGGTCCCGGGGAGCTGTTTTTT	CASRTGGGPGELFF
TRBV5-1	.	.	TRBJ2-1	TGCGCCAGCAGACCCCATTACGGGAGCTCCTACAATGAGCAGTTCTTC	CASRPHYGSSYNEQFF